These 32 T cell receptor beta chains originate from one sample sequenced in a study of blood T cell repertoires in COVID-19. Method: immunoSEQ multiplex PCR; TCRdb's copy keeps in-frame clones and lacks some. Of about 380,000 clones listed, around 89% are singletons. Sequenced sample: PBMCs or T cells enriched from blood (not recorded which). The receptors originated from a woman aged 18-35 years who had recovered from COVID-19.

V and J are TRBV7-3 and TRBJ1-2; TRBD1 matches 7 bases. The ends lost 4 bases at V and 8 bases at J; junction bases unmatched: 10. The germline V gene has CDR1 SGHTA and CDR2 FQGTGA. The CDR3 covers 14 residues. The CDR3 DNA sequence: TGTGCCAGCAGCTCATACAGGGGATTAGGCGGCTACACCTTC. It yields the protein CASSSYRGLGGYTF.

J is TRBJ1-6 and V is TRBV2; D may be TRBD1 (6 bases). Deletions cut 4 bases from V and 9 bases from J, with 22 bases between. The CDR3 contains 17 residues. Germline CDR1 SNHLY, CDR2 FYNNEI. The CDR3 DNA reads TGTGCCAGCAGTGGAAACCAGGGGAGCAGATCCGGTTCACCCCTCCACTTT. This sequence encodes CASSGNQGSRSGSPLHF.

J is TRBJ1-1 and V is TRBV7-2, with a tentative D call TRBD1 (6 bases). This CDR3 is built from 13 residues. Trimming removed 4 bases from V and 5 bases from J, with 11 bases in between. Germline V gene sequence: CDR1 SGHTA, CDR2 FQGNSA. The CDR3 region is CASSSQGQTEAFF. The CDR3 coding sequence is TGTGCCAGCAGCTCTCAGGGGCAGACTGAAGCTTTCTTT.

In regard to this clone: Other nucleotide sequences in the sample specify the same CDR3. The chain is built from TRBV20-1 and TRBJ1-2; D uncertain. CDR3 length: 11 amino acids. Germline CDR1 is DFQATT and CDR2 is SNEGSKA (reference sequence). V lost 2 bases to trimming and J lost 3 bases, with 4 bases between them. CDR3 nucleotides: TGCAGTGCTAGAACAGACTATGGCTACACCTTC. It translates to CSARTDYGYTF.

J is TRBJ1-6 and V is TRBV14; the D gene is possibly TRBD1 (5 bases). Germline V CDR1 and CDR2: SGHDN, FVKESK. The CDR3 is made up of 12 amino acids. Deletions cut 5 bases from V and 7 bases from J, with 6 bases between. This CDR3 is CASSKGNSPLHF. The CDR3 bases are TGTGCCAGCAGCAAGGGGAATTCACCCCTCCACTTT.

The chain recombines TRBV11-3 with TRBJ1-1, with D unresolved. The CDR3 has 13 amino acids. Trimming removed 5 bases from V and 2 bases from J, with 9 bases in between. CDR1 is SGHNT, CDR2 YENEEA, per germline. The CDR3 DNA reads as TGTGCCAGCAGCCGAGCACTAAACACTGAAGCTTTCTTT. This encodes CASSRALNTEAFF.

This rearrangement joins TRBV5-8 to TRBJ1-6; D remains unclear. The CDR3 sequence is 15 residues long. Trimming removed 4 bases at V and 1 base at J, with 9 bases between. CDR1 and CDR2 (germline): SGHTS, YDEGEE. CDR3 sequence reads: CASSPPGSYNSPLHF. The DNA for the CDR3 is TGTGCCAGCAGCCCGCCGGGGTCCTATAATTCACCCCTCCACTTT.

The V and J genes are TRBV6-4 and TRBJ2-3; 9 bases match TRBD2. CDR1 and CDR2 from the germline V gene are MRHNA and SNTAGT. The trim removed 10 bases at V and 6 bases at J, leaving 11 bases unmatched. The CDR3 runs 14 residues. The CDR3 loop is CATTLAGPRDTQYF. CDR3 DNA sequence: TGTGCCACCACTCTAGCGGGGCCCAGGGATACGCAGTATTTT.

The chain carries TRBV6-5 and TRBJ2-3; 8 nucleotides line up with TRBD2. The CDR3 covers 16 residues. The germline gives CDR1 MNHEY, CDR2 SVGAGI. The ends lost 2 bases at V and 0 bases at J; junction bases unmatched: 4. This CDR3 is CASSYLSGTSTDTQYF. The CDR3 DNA is TGTGCCAGCAGTTACCTTAGCGGGACTAGCACAGATACGCAGTATTTT.

The chain employs TRBV19 and TRBJ2-5, with D possibly TRBD2 on 5 matching bases. The V and J ends lost 1 base and 3 bases respectively, with 15 bases between them. Looked up from germline, CDR1 is LNHDA and CDR2 is SQIVND (reference sequence). The CDR3 extends over 16 amino acids. CDR3 residues: CASSIGTVGRKETQYF. The CDR3 coding sequence is TGTGCCAGTAGTATAGGGACTGTAGGCAGAAAAGAGACCCAGTACTTC.

In its sample, this clone was seen once. V gene TRBV19 combines with J gene TRBJ2-7, with 10 bases fitting TRBD1. Germline V gene lookup returns CDR1 LNHDA and CDR2 SQIVND (reference sequence). The ends lost 5 bases at V and 2 bases at J; junction bases unmatched: 6. This CDR3 is built from 15 residues. CDR3 sequence: CASSVRDRGTYEQYF. CDR3 sequence (DNA): TGTGCCAGTAGTGTCCGGGACAGGGGCACCTACGAGCAGTACTTC.

The V call is TRBV27, the J call TRBJ1-2; D remains ambiguous. The CDR3 length is 11 residues. The germline V gene has CDR1 MNHEY and CDR2 SMNVEV (reference sequence). Trimming cost V 6 bases and J 8 bases, with 10 bases left between them. The CDR3 DNA follows: TGTGCCAGCAGGGGTGGGGAGGGCTACACCTTC. Residues: CASRGGEGYTF.

The chain uses TRBV6-4 and TRBJ1-2; D is perhaps TRBD1 (6 bases). This CDR3 comprises 14 residues. Looked up from germline, CDR1 is MRHNA and CDR2 is SNTAGT. V lost 0 bases, J lost 4 bases, and 9 bases lay in between. DNA of the CDR3: TGTGCCAGCAGTGACTCTGGCAGGGGCTATGGCTACACCTTC. Amino acids: CASSDSGRGYGYTF.

A single count supports this clone. No DNA is shown, since the ends of the CDR3 on it are uncertain; the CDR3 is the one TCRdb lists. The chain is built from TRBV9 and TRBJ2-7; the D segment call TRBD2 is taken from the table without a DNA check. Ends included, the CDR3 has 15 residues. The germline V gene has CDR1 SGDLS and CDR2 YYNGEE. CDR3 protein: CASSVGAGSSETMDF.

The chain joins TRBV7-2 to TRBJ1-5; no reliable D call. This CDR3 has 15 residues. V lost 0 bases and J lost 0, with 6 bases in between. Germline V lookup: CDR1 SGHTA, CDR2 FQGNSA. Here the CDR3 reads CASSLAYYSNQPQHF. CDR3 nucleotides: TGTGCCAGCAGCTTAGCTTACTATAGCAATCAGCCCCAGCATTTT.

The CDR3 DNA sequence: TGTGCCAGTAGTAGGACAGGGACTAGCACAGATACGCAGTATTTT. Translating it yields CASSRTGTSTDTQYF. The chain uses TRBV19 and TRBJ2-3, with TRBD1 matching 8 bases. The ends lost 4 bases at V and 0 bases at J; junction bases unmatched: 3. The CDR3 length is 15 residues. Germline CDR1 and CDR2: LNHDA and SQIVND (reference sequence).

This chain joins TRBV18 and TRBJ2-2, with D maybe TRBD1 (5 bases). The CDR3 has 15 residues. Germline assignment: CDR1 KGHSH and CDR2 LQKENI. The germline V and J ends were trimmed by 8 bases and 4 bases, with 17 bases remaining between them. The CDR3 protein is CASAEDSGLTGELFF. CDR3 DNA sequence: TGTGCCAGCGCCGAGGATTCAGGGCTCACCGGGGAGCTGTTTTTT.

CDR3 loop: CASGRAGGDPDTQYF. The CDR3 nucleotides read TGCGCCAGCGGAAGGGCGGGGGGGGATCCCGATACGCAGTATTTT. V usage is TRBV10-2 and J usage is TRBJ2-3; 9 bases are a match to TRBD2. Per germline, CDR1 WSHSY and CDR2 SAAADI. The J segment lost 6 bases and the V segment lost 8 bases, leaving 12 bases of the junction unmatched. The CDR3 consists of 15 residues.

The chain recombines TRBV12-3 or TRBV12-4 with TRBJ1-2; 8 nucleotides line up with TRBD1. With V trimmed by 5 bases and J by 11 bases, 10 bases remained unmatched. The CDR3 sequence is 13 residues long. CDR3 sequence (DNA): TGTGCCAGCAGTCCGGGACAGGCCAACAGGTACACCTTC. Translated, it gives CASSPGQANRYTF.

The table lists this clone with a count of one. The chain joins TRBV7-3 to TRBJ1-1, with D possibly being TRBD1 (6 bases). CDR3 size: 14 residues. Germline V gives CDR1 SGHTA, CDR2 FQGTGA. V lost 2 bases and J 1 base, leaving 8 bases between the germline ends. CDR3 amino acids: CASSLQQGNTEAFF. As DNA, the CDR3 is TGTGCCAGCAGCTTACAACAGGGGAACACTGAAGCTTTCTTT.

The chain employs TRBV27 and TRBJ2-3; perhaps TRBD2 as D (5 bases). Looked up from germline, CDR1 is MNHEY and CDR2 is SMNVEV (reference sequence). The CDR3 runs to 11 residues. Trimming shortened V by 2 bases and J by 13 bases, and 10 bases separated the two germline ends. DNA for the CDR3: TGTGCCAGCAGTTTAGGCCGGCGGGAGTATTTT. This codes for CASSLGRREYF.

CDR3 sequence: CASSSQGAHQETQYF. CDR3 nucleotide sequence: TGTGCCAGCAGTTCACAGGGGGCCCACCAAGAGACCCAGTACTTC. The chain employs TRBV6-5 and TRBJ2-5, with 9 bases identical to TRBD1. Trimming cost V 4 bases and J 0 bases; bases outside gene matches: 3. Germline V lookup: CDR1 MNHEY, CDR2 SVGAGI. The CDR3 spans 15 residues.

The chain links TRBV19 to TRBJ1-4; the match to TRBD1 covers 9 bases. This CDR3 has 12 amino acids. Unmatched junction bases numbered 1, after V lost 7 bases and J lost 7 bases. CDR1 is LNHDA and CDR2 is SQIVND in the germline V gene (reference sequence). The CDR3 here is CASKDRGEKLFF. The DNA for the CDR3 is TGTGCCAGTAAGGACAGGGGTGAAAAACTGTTTTTT.

This chain links TRBV2 with TRBJ1-5; D is unclear. Trimming shortened V by 3 bases and J by 3 bases, and 6 bases separated the two germline ends. Germline V gene lookup returns CDR1 SNHLY and CDR2 FYNNEI. The CDR3 runs 13 residues. The CDR3 region has the DNA TGTGCCAGCAGTGAGGAGGCCAATCAGCCCCAGCATTTT. This codes for CASSEEANQPQHF.

V and J are TRBV30 and TRBJ1-1; the D gene is possibly TRBD1 (5 bases). Germline V gives CDR1 GTSNPN, CDR2 SVGIG (reference sequence). This CDR3 comprises 15 residues. With 3 bases removed from V and 4 bases from J, the gap between germline ends came to 18 bases. This chain's CDR3 is CAWSPLGASFTEAFF. For the CDR3, the DNA is TGTGCCTGGAGCCCCTTAGGGGCTAGTTTCACTGAAGCTTTCTTT.

V gene TRBV11-2 combines with J gene TRBJ2-2, with D perhaps matching TRBD2 (5 bases). Trimming shortened V by 2 bases and J by 0 bases, and 10 bases separated the two germline ends. Germline V gene data show CDR1 as SGHAT and CDR2 as FQNNGV. The CDR3 runs 16 residues. The CDR3: CASSLYWGANTGELFF. The CDR3 region has the DNA TGTGCCAGCAGCTTATATTGGGGAGCGAACACCGGGGAGCTGTTTTTT.

This sequence joins TRBV30 and TRBJ1-3, with TRBD1 matching over 10 bases. CDR1 is GTSNPN and CDR2 is SVGIG in the germline V gene (reference sequence). This CDR3 is built from 13 residues. V lost 3 bases to trimming and J lost 9 bases; unmatched junction nucleotides: 5. The CDR3 sequence: CAWRGTGVSTIYF. CDR3 sequence (DNA): TGTGCCTGGAGGGGGACAGGGGTTAGCACCATATATTTT.

This clone was seen a single time. The chain carries TRBV5-6 and TRBJ2-1, with a possible D match to TRBD2 (7 bases). The germline V gene has CDR1 SGHDT and CDR2 YYEEEE. V dropped 0 bases and J dropped 8 bases, with 15 bases sitting between them. This CDR3 is built from 15 residues. In nucleotides, the CDR3 is TGTGCCAGCAGCTTGGTTAACAGGGAGGGGGATGAGCAGTTCTTC. It translates to CASSLVNREGDEQFF.

The chain has TRBV4-3 and TRBJ2-7; 12 bases are a match to TRBD1. The V segment lost 0 bases and the J segment 0 bases; nucleotides outside the gene matches: 0. The germline gives CDR1 LGHNA, CDR2 YSLEER. CDR3 length equals 16 residues. The CDR3 DNA reads as TGCGCCAGCAGCCAAGAGGGACAGGGGGCCTCCTACGAGCAGTACTTC. It is translated as CASSQEGQGASYEQYF.

The rearrangement links TRBV19 to TRBJ1-2, with 8 bases aligning to TRBD1. The length of the CDR3 is 13 residues. The germline gives CDR1 LNHDA, CDR2 SQIVND (reference sequence). The ends lost 5 bases at V and 6 bases at J; junction bases unmatched: 5. CDR3 protein: CASSWTGTNGYTF. The DNA for the CDR3 is TGTGCCAGTAGTTGGACAGGGACTAATGGCTACACCTTC.

The chain employs TRBV28 and TRBJ1-5, with TRBD1 identical over 8 bases. CDR3 size: 15 residues. Germline assignment: CDR1 MDHEN and CDR2 SYDVKM. With V trimmed by 6 bases and J by 4 bases, 8 bases remained unmatched. For the CDR3, the DNA is TGTGCCAGCAGCCAGGGACAGGCCGATAATCAGCCCCAGCATTTT. This translates into CASSQGQADNQPQHF.

The V call is TRBV14, the J call TRBJ2-1; 9 nucleotides align to TRBD2. Germline CDR1 is SGHDN and CDR2 is FVKESK. V shed 3 bases, J shed 7 bases, and the junction held 22 bases outside the gene matches. This CDR3 has 20 residues. CDR3 coding DNA: TGTGCCAGCAGCCAGGCGAGACCGGGACTAGCTCGGACATTTTTGAATGAGCAGTTCTTC. Translation gives CASSQARPGLARTFLNEQFF.